These 22 T cell receptor beta chains share one sample of origin, sequenced in a study of blood T cell repertoires in COVID-19. Only in-frame clones appear in the TCRdb table, and some are missing; sequencing was by immunoSEQ multiplex PCR. The data hold some 160,000 clones, with roughly 91% observed a single time. Material for sequencing was peripheral blood. Receptors originate from a man in his late teens or twenties with COVID-19, enrolled during active disease.

This clone was detected once. V is TRBV27 and J is TRBJ2-2; the match to TRBD2 covers 9 bases. Germline-derived CDR1 and CDR2 are MNHEY and SMNVEV (reference sequence). V was clipped by 4 bases and J by 7 bases; unmatched bases: 7. This CDR3 comprises 15 residues. This chain's CDR3 is CASSSVGLAGGELFF. The CDR3 nucleotides are TGTGCCAGCAGTTCGGTGGGACTAGCTGGCGGGGAGCTGTTTTTT.

As to this clone: One end of the junction fails to match germline, which may point to a read error. The chain recombines TRBV6-6 with TRBJ1-4; 8 nucleotides agree with TRBD1. CDR1 MNHNY and CDR2 SVGAGI come from the germline V gene (reference sequence). CDR3 size: 15 residues. CDR3 bases: TGTGCCAGCAGTTACTCGGCAGGGGGCTCTGAAAAACTGCTTTTT. Translated: CASSYSAGGSEKLLF.

The V call is TRBV6-6, the J call TRBJ2-7; no clear D gene. Between the trimmed V and J ends, which lost 3 bases and 1 base, there was a span of 4 bases. Germline V CDR1 and CDR2: MNHNY, SVGAGI (reference sequence). The CDR3 contains 12 residues. CDR3 DNA: TGTGCCAGCAGTTATAGTTCCTACGAGCAGTACTTC. Translated: CASSYSSYEQYF.

The rearrangement joins TRBV9 to TRBJ2-2; 11 bases match TRBD2. Germline V gene sequence: CDR1 SGDLS, CDR2 YYNGEE. The CDR3 consists of 16 residues. The V gene end was trimmed by 2 bases and the J gene end by 4 bases; junction bases not matched to a gene: 4. The CDR3 DNA sequence: TGTGCCAGCAGCGTCGGGACTAGCGGAATCACCGGGGAGCTGTTTTTT. Translated, it gives CASSVGTSGITGELFF.

The J gene is TRBJ2-1, the V gene TRBV15; D is unresolved. The length of the CDR3 is 14 residues. CDR1 is LNHNV, CDR2 YYDKDF, per germline (reference sequence). V was pared by 1 base and J by 1 base, with 5 bases between. The CDR3 here is CATSRGVSYNEQFF. CDR3 coding DNA: TGTGCCACCAGCAGAGGCGTATCCTACAATGAGCAGTTCTTC. The full variable domain, with the rest looked up from reference TRBV15 and TRBJ2-1, is DAMVIQNPRYQVTQFGKPVTLSCSQTLNHNVMYWYQQKSSQAPKLLFHYYDKDFNNEADTPDNFQSRRPNTSFCFLDIRSPGLGDTAMYLCATSRGVSYNEQFFGPGTRLTVL.

The V gene is TRBV9, the J gene TRBJ1-5; D is possibly TRBD1 (6 bases). The germline V and J ends were trimmed by 3 bases and 9 bases, with 16 bases remaining between them. Looked up from germline, CDR1 is SGDLS and CDR2 is YYNGEE. The CDR3 consists of 14 residues. CDR3 DNA: TGTGCCAGCAGCGAAGGGGGATCCAGCACGCCCCAGCATTTT. Translation gives CASSEGGSSTPQHF.

V usage is TRBV27 and J usage is TRBJ2-5; 15 bases are a match to TRBD2. The CDR3 spans 17 residues. CDR1 and CDR2 from the germline V gene are MNHEY and SMNVEV (reference sequence). J gave up 4 bases and V 4 bases, and 7 bases lay outside the gene matches. The CDR3 region is CASSSPGLAGGGETQYF. The CDR3 DNA reads TGTGCCAGCAGTTCCCCGGGACTAGCGGGAGGAGGAGAGACCCAGTACTTC.

J is TRBJ1-1 and V is TRBV7-3; 8 bases agree with TRBD1. With 5 bases clipped from V and 1 base from J, the junction kept 6 bases outside the gene matches. Germline lookup yields CDR1 SGHTA and CDR2 FQGTGA. CDR3 length: 15 residues. The CDR3 DNA follows: TGTGCCAGCAGCCTCAGCGGACAGGGGAACACTGAAGCTTTCTTT. Translated: CASSLSGQGNTEAFF.

V is TRBV27 and J is TRBJ2-7, with TRBD2 matching 8 bases. V trimming: 4 bases; J trimming: 1 base; junction bases outside the gene matches: 9. Germline V lookup: CDR1 MNHEY, CDR2 SMNVEV (reference sequence). The CDR3 consists of 16 residues. The CDR3 region is CASSSTGLGLSYEQYF. For the CDR3, the DNA is TGTGCCAGCAGTTCGACGGGACTAGGGTTATCCTACGAGCAGTACTTC.

The chain links TRBV4-1 to TRBJ1-1, with D possibly TRBD1 on 5 matching bases. The CDR3 loop spans 14 amino acids. V lost 3 bases to trimming and J lost 5 bases, with 13 bases between them. In germline, CDR1 is MGHRA, CDR2 YSYEKL. DNA for the CDR3: TGCGCCAGCAGCCATACAGGCGGACGGACTGAAGCTTTCTTT. Amino acid sequence: CASSHTGGRTEAFF.

This chain joins TRBV29-1 and TRBJ1-1, with a possible D match to TRBD1 (5 bases). Germline V lookup: CDR1 SQVTM, CDR2 ANQGSEA. Deletions cut 6 bases from V and 8 bases from J, with 13 bases between. The CDR3 length is 11 residues. The CDR3 nucleotides are TGCAGCGTCCCTTTCAGGGCAGAAGCTTTCTTT. It translates to CSVPFRAEAFF.

This clone was seen more than once but under ten times. This rearrangement joins TRBV5-1 to TRBJ2-1; TRBD2 matches at 15 bases. V lost 5 bases to trimming and J lost 7 bases; unmatched junction nucleotides: 1. The CDR3 loop spans 14 amino acids. Germline V CDR1 and CDR2: SGHRS, YFSETQ. The chain's CDR3 is CASRGTSGRNEQFF. The CDR3 DNA reads TGCGCCAGCAGGGGGACTAGCGGGAGGAATGAGCAGTTCTTC. The full variable domain, its missing parts supplied by reference TRBV5-1 and TRBJ2-1, is KAGVTQTPRYLIKTRGQQVTLSCSPISGHRSVSWYQQTPGQGLQFLFEYFSETQRNKGNFPGRFSGRQFSNSRSEMNVSTLELGDSALYLCASRGTSGRNEQFFGPGTRLTVL.

V and J are TRBV5-8 and TRBJ2-1, with D possibly TRBD2 on 5 matching bases. The CDR3 covers 16 residues. The V end was cut by 5 bases, the J end by 0 bases, with 15 bases between. Germline CDR1 reads SGHTS; CDR2 reads YDEGEE. CDR3 in amino acids: CASSRGLVGSYNEQFF. CDR3 in DNA: TGTGCCAGCAGTCGAGGGTTAGTCGGCTCCTACAATGAGCAGTTCTTC. The full variable domain, completed using reference TRBV5-8 and TRBJ2-1, is EAGVTQSPTHLIKTRGQQATLRCSPISGHTSVYWYQQALGLGLQFLLWYDEGEERNRGNFPPRFSGRQFPNYSSELNVNALELEDSALYLCASSRGLVGSYNEQFFGPGTRLTVL.

This clone appeared a single time. V is TRBV4-1 and J is TRBJ2-7; 9 nucleotides match TRBD1. CDR3 size: 13 residues. V lost 1 base to trimming and J lost 5 bases; unmatched junction nucleotides: 0. CDR1 and CDR2 from the germline V gene are MGHRA and YSYEKL. The CDR3 reads CASSQGTGDEQYF. CDR3 sequence (DNA): TGCGCCAGCAGCCAAGGGACAGGGGACGAGCAGTACTTC.

The chain joins TRBV28 to TRBJ1-5; D is perhaps TRBD1 (6 bases). There are 15 residues in the CDR3. The germline V and J ends were trimmed by 6 bases and 6 bases, with 18 bases remaining between them. Looked up from germline, CDR1 is MDHEN and CDR2 is SYDVKM. This CDR3 is CASSSGGEGVQPQHF. The DNA of the CDR3 is TGTGCCAGCAGCAGCGGGGGGGAGGGGGTTCAGCCCCAGCATTTT.

This clone was picked up a small number of times. The rearrangement joins TRBV7-2 to TRBJ2-1; 10 nucleotides agree with TRBD2. Germline V gives CDR1 SGHTA, CDR2 FQGNSA. CDR3 length equals 16 residues. J was trimmed by 0 bases and V by 5 bases; bases with no gene match: 4. CDR3 in DNA: TGTGCCAGCAGCCCGGTAGCGGGGGGCTCCTACAATGAGCAGTTCTTC. As protein: CASSPVAGGSYNEQFF.

The J gene is TRBJ2-1, the V gene TRBV7-2; D might be TRBD1 (6 bases). Looked up from germline, CDR1 is SGHTA and CDR2 is FQGNSA. The length of the CDR3 is 12 residues. Trimming stripped 5 bases from V and 12 bases from J, with 14 bases between. As DNA, the CDR3 is TGTGCCAGCAGCCCCAACAGGGATGGGCAGTTCTTC. Its protein is CASSPNRDGQFF.

This sequence joins TRBV30 and TRBJ1-2; D not certain. This CDR3 has 13 amino acids. CDR1 and CDR2 (germline): GTSNPN, SVGIG (reference sequence). Trimming took 1 base from V and 3 from J, leaving 9 bases between them. In DNA form, the CDR3 reads TGTGCCTGGAGTGCTAGACTGGACTATGGCTACACCTTC. Translating it yields CAWSARLDYGYTF.

This chain joins TRBV7-9 and TRBJ2-6; tentative D call: TRBD1 (5 bases). Germline V gene data show CDR1 as SEHNR and CDR2 as FQNEAQ (reference sequence). V was shortened by 8 bases and J by 2 bases, with 19 bases between the two germline ends. The CDR3 covers 17 residues. Here the CDR3 DNA reads TGTGCCAGCTCGCCCCGGTGGGGCAAGGCTGGGGCCAACGTCCTGACTTTC. It specifies CASSPRWGKAGANVLTF.

The gene calls are TRBV9 and TRBJ1-3; D possibly corresponds to TRBD1 (6 bases). CDR3 length: 18 residues. V lost 4 bases to trimming and J lost 4 bases, with 24 bases between them. Germline CDR1 is SGDLS and CDR2 is YYNGEE. The CDR3 coding sequence is TGTGCCAGCAGCCCCTCGGTATTAGACAGGCTCGTCGGAAACACCATATATTTT. Protein product: CASSPSVLDRLVGNTIYF.

The chain uses TRBV29-1 and TRBJ1-2; 8 positions match TRBD1. The V gene end was trimmed by 4 bases and the J gene end by 8 bases; junction bases not matched to a gene: 12. Germline CDR1 is SQVTM and CDR2 is ANQGSEA. The CDR3 is 14 amino acids. CDR3 coding DNA: TGCAGCGTTGGTAGCAGGGGGCGGTTCGGAGGCTACACCTTC. It yields the protein CSVGSRGRFGGYTF. Complete variable domain (other parts from reference TRBV29-1 and TRBJ1-2): SAVISQKPSRDICQRGTSLTIQCQVDSQVTMMFWYRQQPGQSLTLIATANQGSEATYESGFVIDKFPISRPNLTFSTLTVSNMSPEDSSIYLCSVGSRGRFGGYTFGSGTRLTVV.

The V call is TRBV4-1, the J call TRBJ2-7; D is possibly TRBD1 (6 bases). There are 17 residues in the CDR3. Germline CDR1 and CDR2: MGHRA and YSYEKL. V gave up 0 bases and J gave up 0 bases, with 15 bases separating them. The CDR3 sequence is CASSQETDRLSSYEQYF. For the CDR3, the DNA is TGCGCCAGCAGCCAAGAAACAGACAGGTTGAGCTCCTACGAGCAGTACTTC.